One and the same sample provided the 5 T cell receptor beta chains below, sequenced in a study of human T cells and chemical hapten exposure. Time point in this sample: patch test 2, 6 weeks after DPC sensitization. Regarding treatment: therapeutic diphenylcyclopropenone sensitization with weekly scalp DPC. TCRdb re-called the RACE reads through MiXCR, storing one row per CDR3 protein. The data show about 42,000 distinct CDR3 sequences, about 8.9% seen once. Sample: whole blood, taken in connection with sensitization to the hapten diphenylcyclopropenone (DPC). The receptors shown here come from a woman aged 40 to 50 with alopecia areata. Some clones in this sample may be carry-over from other donors' samples.

Many counts were recorded for this clonotype. The CDR3 region has the DNA TGCAGTGCTAGAAAACGGGGAGGGAGTAGGAATTCACCCCTCCACTTT. Translation gives CSARKRGGSRNSPLHF. J is TRBJ1-6 and V is TRBV20-1; no clear D gene. The V end lost 2 bases, the J end lost 7 bases, and 18 bases lay between the germline ends. Germline V gives CDR1 DFQATT, CDR2 SNEGSKA (reference sequence). The CDR3 has 16 residues.

A few counts support this clonotype. The chain couples TRBV10-3 to TRBJ2-1; weak D call: TRBD2 (5 bases). The ends were cut back, 6 bases at V and 4 bases at J, with 22 bases in the middle. The CDR3 loop spans 17 amino acids. Germline V gene sequence: CDR1 ENHRY, CDR2 SYGVKD. The CDR3 coding sequence is TGTGCCATCAGCCCCCCTCCTGCAGGAGGCCGGTACAATGAGCAGTTCTTC. Translation: CAISPPPAGGRYNEQFF.

This clonotype occurred a few times. This chain links TRBV2 with TRBJ2-2; TRBD2 matches 12 bases. CDR1 and CDR2 from the germline V gene are SNHLY and FYNNEI. V shed 6 bases and J 1 base; nucleotides not matched to a gene: 3. The length of the CDR3 is 16 residues. The DNA of the CDR3 is TGTGCCAGCAGACCGGGACTAGCGGGGAACACCGGGGAGCTGTTTTTT. This encodes CASRPGLAGNTGELFF.

This clonotype was counted ten times or more. The chain couples TRBV28 to TRBJ2-7; D gene unclear. There are 11 residues in the CDR3. CDR1 is MDHEN, CDR2 SYDVKM, per germline. Deletions cut 4 bases from V and 7 bases from J, with 8 bases between. The DNA for the CDR3 is TGTGCCAGCAGTTCCCGAAGGGAGCAGTACTTC. The encoded protein is CASSSRREQYF.

This clonotype was counted ten times or more. The chain has TRBV11-1 and TRBJ2-2; 7 positions match TRBD1. Germline V gene data show CDR1 as SGHAT and CDR2 as FQDESV (reference sequence). Trimming removed 6 bases from V and 6 bases from J; junction bases left unmatched: 10. CDR3 length: 15 residues. CDR3 in amino acids: CASRGQGVGSGELFF. CDR3 DNA sequence: TGTGCCAGCAGAGGCCAGGGGGTCGGATCCGGGGAGCTGTTTTTT.